The rows below give T cell receptor beta chains drawn from one sample of a study of T cell repertoires in ileal Crohn's disease. Libraries were prepared by immunoSEQ multiplex PCR; TCRdb keeps only in-frame clonotypes and omits some of them. The data show about 62,000 clones, roughly 91% seen once. The material sequenced was ileal tissue. Every receptor here comes from an adult with Crohn's disease. Both conserved end residues are part of each CDR3.

CDR3 length	V gene	J gene	CDR3 protein
16	TRBV25-1	TRBJ2-2	CASSEIGQGFTGELFF
13	TRBV29-1	TRBJ1-5	CSVSQGGGQPQHF
19	TRBV9	TRBJ2-6	CASSVGLTGGGSGANVLTF
13	TRBV27	TRBJ1-2	CASSLSSNYGYTF
15	TRBV9	TRBJ2-1	CASSVGLSGINEQFF
12	TRBV2	TRBJ1-2	CASSEPLGGVFF
15	TRBV7-8	TRBJ1-2	CASSLIQGAMYGYTF
15	TRBV4-3	TRBJ1-5	CASSPSTSSNQPQHF
12	TRBV4-2	TRBJ1-2	CASSQGVGGYTF
13	TRBV11-3	TRBJ2-7	CASSSGTGTGGYF
14	TRBV7-9	TRBJ2-7	CASSFRTAPYEQYF
14	TRBV7-2	TRBJ2-3	CASSLVLATDTQYF
16	TRBV4-2	TRBJ2-7	CASSQDLGQVPYEQYF
14	TRBV2	TRBJ1-3	CASSLPGAADTIYF
14	TRBV11-2	TRBJ1-1	CASSLDRLNHEAFF
14	TRBV2	TRBJ2-7	CASRERQGIGEQYF
14	TRBV27	TRBJ2-5	CATRGLAGGETQYF
15	TRBV7-9	TRBJ1-2	CASSLGGTGGYGYTF
12	TRBV29-1	TRBJ2-1	CSVDVSYNEQFF
14	TRBV14	TRBJ2-7	CASSPMGALYEQYF
16	TRBV19	TRBJ1-5	CASSTLQGASNQPQHF
14	TRBV6-5	TRBJ2-1	CASSYDTTYNEQFF
14	TRBV6-5	TRBJ1-2	CASSTGGAMLGYTF
14	TRBV2	TRBJ1-5	CASRLGQSNQPQHF
13	TRBV15	TRBJ2-3	CASGPSLADTQYF
16	TRBV4-3	TRBJ2-2	CASSLQTDSWTGELFF
12	TRBV18	TRBJ2-5	CTSSPAGETQYF
16	TRBV6-6	TRBJ2-5	CASSYFPSGTQETQYF
15	TRBV6-1	TRBJ1-5	CASSEKTGYNQPQHF
15	TRBV11-1	TRBJ2-5	CASSSRVGKKETQYF
16	TRBV5-1	TRBJ2-7	CASSPGGAGTGYEQYF
13	TRBV29-1	TRBJ2-2	CSVVGGGTGELFF
14	TRBV6-1	TRBJ1-1	CASSVTGMNTEAFF
12	TRBV7-8	TRBJ1-1	CASSLYGLDAFF
16	TRBV4-2	TRBJ1-3	CANSQAGVSSGNTIYF
17	TRBV4-1	TRBJ2-2	CASSQRGSLSNTGELFF
14	TRBV28	TRBJ1-2	CASSFRTGVGGYTF
15	TRBV9	TRBJ1-4	CASSVSEGSLEKLFF
15	TRBV15	TRBJ2-1	CATSAYQSPNNEQFF
15	TRBV7-3	TRBJ1-1	CASSSRQGAGTEAFF